The 25 T cell receptor beta chains below were found in one sample sequenced in a study of OX40 agonist ivuxolimab in advanced cancers. The repertoire was sequenced with immunoSEQ multiplex PCR; TCRdb's copy has only in-frame clones and lacks some. The table has roughly 100,000 clones, approximately 93% seen once; the top ten hold about 0.24%. Sequencing was performed on CD4+ or CD8+ T cells sorted from blood, taken in a trial of the OX40 agonist ivuxolimab. The receptors here all came from an adult with an advanced solid tumor such as melanoma, head and neck, liver or kidney cancer.

The gene calls are TRBV30 and TRBJ2-1, with 11 positions matching TRBD1. V lost 0 bases, J lost 4 bases, and 2 bases stayed unmatched. Germline CDR1 is GTSNPN and CDR2 is SVGIG (reference sequence). The CDR3 spans 15 residues. CDR3 bases: TGTGCCTGGAGTGTTGGGGACAGGGGGTACAATGAGCAGTTCTTC. It translates to CAWSVGDRGYNEQFF.

The gene calls are TRBV15 and TRBJ2-5; 11 nucleotides line up with TRBD2. V trimming: 6 bases; J trimming: 3 bases; junction bases outside the gene matches: 6. CDR1 is LNHNV, CDR2 YYDKDF, per germline (reference sequence). The CDR3 runs to 15 residues. In DNA form, the CDR3 reads TGTGCCACCAGAAGACTAGCGGGATCCAAAGAGACCCAGTACTTC. Translating it yields CATRRLAGSKETQYF.

The chain employs TRBV28 and TRBJ1-1; D is unclear. The CDR3 is made up of 11 amino acids. Germline CDR1 MDHEN, CDR2 SYDVKM. V lost 8 bases and J 0 bases, leaving 4 bases between the germline ends. CDR3 in DNA: TGTGCCAGCGTTATGAACACTGAAGCTTTCTTT. This gives the protein CASVMNTEAFF.

With respect to this clone: The junction departs from germline at one end; a sequencing error may be responsible. The rearrangement links TRBV13 to TRBJ1-2; D is possibly TRBD1 (6 bases). The CDR3 consists of 12 residues. Germline V lookup: CDR1 PRHDT, CDR2 FYEKMQ (reference sequence). Here the CDR3 DNA reads TGTGCCAGCAGCCGAACGACAGGCCTCCAACATTTC. This codes for CASSRTTGLQHF.

The chain has TRBV7-2 and TRBJ1-2; TRBD1 matches 12 bases. J was trimmed by 7 bases and V by 5 bases; bases with no gene match: 8. There are 15 residues in the CDR3. CDR1 and CDR2 from the germline V gene are SGHTA and FQGNSA. CDR3 sequence (DNA): TGTGCCAGCAGCAAATGGGACAGGGGGCTGGGTGGCTACACCTTC. Protein sequence: CASSKWDRGLGGYTF.

V and J are TRBV30 and TRBJ1-4; no firm D call. V was shortened by 0 bases and J by 6 bases, with 14 bases between the two germline ends. CDR3 size: 15 residues. Germline CDR1 and CDR2: GTSNPN and SVGIG (reference sequence). CDR3 amino acids: CAWSVIGMRDEKLFF. The DNA for the CDR3 is TGTGCCTGGAGTGTAATTGGGATGAGGGATGAAAAACTGTTTTTT. The variable domain in full, completed from reference TRBV30 and TRBJ1-4, reads SQTIHQWPATLVQPVGSPLSLECTVEGTSNPNLYWYRQAAGRGLQLLFYSVGIGQISSEVPQNLSASRPQDRQFILSSKKLLLSDSGFYLCAWSVIGMRDEKLFFGSGTQLSVL.

The rearrangement joins TRBV6-5 to TRBJ1-1; D possibly corresponds to TRBD1 (5 bases). CDR1 is MNHEY, CDR2 SVGAGI, per germline. Trimming cost V 2 bases and J 5 bases, with 15 bases left between them. This CDR3 has 15 amino acids. The CDR3, as DNA: TGTGCCAGCAGTTACGGTGGGGGTTCTAGGACTGAAGCTTTCTTT. The encoded protein is CASSYGGGSRTEAFF.

This clone was detected only once. The V and J genes are TRBV28 and TRBJ2-3; D ambiguous. V gave up 3 bases and J gave up 3 bases, with 4 bases separating them. Germline CDR1 and CDR2: MDHEN and SYDVKM. The CDR3 totals 12 residues. CDR3 sequence reads: CASSLGTDTQYF. The CDR3 coding sequence is TGTGCCAGCAGTTTGGGTACAGATACGCAGTATTTT.

This clone was counted only a few times. This sequence joins TRBV7-8 and TRBJ1-5; 7 bases line up with TRBD1. Unmatched junction bases numbered 7, after V lost 6 bases and J lost 5 bases. Germline loops: CDR1 SGHVS, CDR2 FQNEAQ. The CDR3 is made up of 14 amino acids. CDR3 in DNA: TGTGCCAGCAGTCCCCGGACAGGCGATCAGCCCCAGCATTTT. Translated, it gives CASSPRTGDQPQHF. Supplemented by reference TRBV7-8 and TRBJ1-5, the full variable domain reads GAGVSQSPRYKVAKRGQDVALRCDPISGHVSLFWYQQALGQGPEFLTYFQNEAQLDKSGLPSDRFFAERPEGSVSTLKIQRTQQEDSAVYLCASSPRTGDQPQHFGDGTRLSIL.

The chain joins TRBV7-9 to TRBJ1-3; D possibly corresponds to TRBD1 (6 bases). The CDR3 covers 16 residues. Germline CDR1 and CDR2: SEHNR and FQNEAQ (reference sequence). Trimming left V 0 bases short and J 10 bases short, with 19 bases between. The CDR3 loop is CASSLAPMGGRRTIYF. The CDR3 nucleotides are TGTGCCAGCAGCTTAGCTCCCATGGGGGGCCGCAGGACCATATATTTT.

Written as DNA, the CDR3 is TGTGCCAGCAGCCGGGGACTAGCGGACTACAATGAGCAGTTCTTC. Translation: CASSRGLADYNEQFF. The chain couples TRBV7-3 to TRBJ2-1; 11 bases align to TRBD2. Germline V gives CDR1 SGHTA, CDR2 FQGTGA. The CDR3 runs to 15 residues. After removal of 5 bases from V and 3 bases from J, the junction contained 3 bases not matched to a gene.

The rearrangement links TRBV6-1 to TRBJ2-7, with TRBD2 identical over 7 bases. V lost 6 bases to trimming and J lost 1 base; unmatched junction nucleotides: 6. Germline CDR1 is MNHNS and CDR2 is SASEGT. The CDR3 runs 14 residues. CDR3 nucleotides: TGTGCCAGCAGGGAGCGGGGTGGTTCCTACGAGCAGTACGTC. Protein sequence: CASRERGGSYEQYV.

The table lists this clone with a count of one. The chain is built from TRBV23-1 and TRBJ1-1; D possibly corresponds to TRBD1 (5 bases). TRBV23-1 falls under the ORF class, with uncertain function. V gave up 6 bases and J gave up 11 bases, with 22 bases separating them. The CDR3 is made up of 14 amino acids. In DNA form, the CDR3 reads TGCGCCAGCAGGGGGGGACGAGGGGATCCAGCGGCTTTCTTT. This sequence encodes CASRGGRGDPAAFF.

V and J are TRBV30 and TRBJ1-3; 9 bases line up with TRBD1. V lost 2 bases, J lost 3 bases, and 8 bases stayed unmatched. The germline V gene has CDR1 GTSNPN and CDR2 SVGIG (reference sequence). The CDR3 consists of 16 residues. The CDR3 DNA follows: TGTGCCTGGAGTTCAGTCGGGACAGGGTATGGAAACACCATATATTTT. Translated: CAWSSVGTGYGNTIYF.

The chain combines TRBV6-5 with TRBJ1-2, with TRBD1 as a possible D gene (5 bases). V gave up 2 bases and J gave up 8 bases, with 12 bases separating them. The CDR3 has 13 residues. Per the germline V gene, CDR1 is MNHEY and CDR2 is SVGAGI. In nucleotides, the CDR3 is TGTGCCAGCAGTTACCCGGGACGCGGGGGCTACACCTTC. Translated: CASSYPGRGGYTF.

The chain recombines TRBV19 with TRBJ2-6; 9 bases fit TRBD2. V lost 5 bases to trimming and J lost 1 base; unmatched junction nucleotides: 9. The germline CDR1 and CDR2 sequences are LNHDA and SQIVND (reference sequence). This CDR3 has 18 amino acids. The CDR3 sequence is CASSSYSGGESGANVLTF. CDR3 coding DNA: TGTGCCAGTAGTTCTTATAGCGGGGGAGAATCTGGGGCCAACGTCCTGACTTTC.

V is TRBV9 and J is TRBJ2-5, with 7 nucleotides matching TRBD2. The CDR3 sequence is 17 residues long. V lost 1 base, J lost 5 bases, and 14 bases stayed unmatched. CDR1 is SGDLS and CDR2 is YYNGEE in the germline V gene. The CDR3 region is CASSVLGGGANLETQYF. CDR3 sequence (DNA): TGTGCCAGCAGCGTATTGGGCGGGGGAGCCAATCTCGAGACCCAGTACTTC.

CDR3 residues: CASSGQGGNEKLFF. DNA for the CDR3: TGCGCCAGCAGCGGACAGGGCGGCAATGAAAAACTGTTTTTT. The chain combines TRBV5-1 with TRBJ1-4; 8 bases match TRBD1. V lost 4 bases and J lost 5; bases outside the gene matches: 4. The CDR3 covers 14 residues. The germline CDR1 and CDR2 sequences are SGHRS and YFSETQ.

V and J are TRBV29-1 and TRBJ2-3; D may be TRBD1 or TRBD2 (6 bases each). The CDR3 covers 14 residues. CDR1 and CDR2 from the germline V gene are SQVTM and ANQGSEA. Trimming left V 5 bases short and J 1 base short, with 13 bases between. The CDR3 DNA sequence: TGCAGCGTTTCTGGGGGGCCTGGCACAGATACGCAGTATTTT. Translated, it gives CSVSGGPGTDTQYF.

The chain has TRBV4-3 and TRBJ2-1, with TRBD2 matching over 12 bases. With 3 bases clipped from V and 12 bases from J, the junction kept 9 bases outside the gene matches. CDR3 length equals 15 residues. Germline CDR1 and CDR2: LGHNA and YSLEER. CDR3 bases: TGCGCCAGCAGCCACACTAGCGGGAGGCCCAAAGGGCAGTTCTTC. Protein product: CASSHTSGRPKGQFF.

The genes are TRBV6-5 and TRBJ1-5, with D unresolved. This CDR3 is built from 14 residues. Germline V gene lookup returns CDR1 MNHEY and CDR2 SVGAGI. V lost 6 bases, J lost 0 bases, and 9 bases lay in between. CDR3 sequence (DNA): TGTGCCAGCAGGGTTTCCTATAGCAATCAGCCCCAGCATTTT. This translates into CASRVSYSNQPQHF.

This chain connects TRBV5-8 to TRBJ1-1; 9 bases are shared with TRBD1. J lost 5 bases, V lost 2 bases, and 10 bases had no gene match. There are 16 residues in the CDR3. The germline V gene has CDR1 SGHTS and CDR2 YDEGEE. As DNA, the CDR3 is TGTGCCAGCAGCTTACCGGGACAGGGTAGAATAACTGAAGCTTTCTTT. Translation gives CASSLPGQGRITEAFF.

V usage is TRBV4-1 and J usage is TRBJ2-2, with no clear D. The V gene lost 5 bases and the J gene lost 0 bases, with 16 bases spanning the gap. From germline, CDR1 is MGHRA and CDR2 YSYEKL. The CDR3 contains 17 residues. This CDR3 is CASSFVPLKANTGELFF. The CDR3 region has the DNA TGCGCCAGCAGCTTCGTTCCCCTCAAAGCGAACACCGGGGAGCTGTTTTTT.

The chain recombines TRBV30 with TRBJ1-3; unclear D gene. Trimming removed 3 bases at V and 2 bases at J, with 17 bases between. CDR3 size: 16 residues. Germline V gene data show CDR1 as GTSNPN and CDR2 as SVGIG (reference sequence). CDR3 in DNA: TGTGCCTGGAGCGCTCGACGGATCTCCGCTGGAAACACCATATATTTT. It yields the protein CAWSARRISAGNTIYF.

This chain joins TRBV19 and TRBJ1-2; D possibly corresponds to TRBD1 (5 bases). Germline V CDR1 and CDR2: LNHDA, SQIVND (reference sequence). V lost 5 bases, J lost 7 bases, and 8 bases lay in between. The CDR3 runs 11 residues. The CDR3 sequence: CASSLQAGYTF. CDR3 sequence (DNA): TGTGCCAGTAGTTTACAGGCTGGCTACACCTTC.